One sample yielded the 25 T cell receptor beta chains listed below, sequenced in a study of blood T cell repertoires in COVID-19. Measured with immunoSEQ multiplex PCR; TCRdb has only the in-frame clones, and not every one. This sample yields about 150,000 clones, of which around 91% are seen a single time; roughly 15% belongs to the top ten. The sample consisted of peripheral blood. These TCRs come from a woman in her thirties or forties with acute or convalescent COVID-19.

The chain couples TRBV15 to TRBJ2-3; D remains unclear. This CDR3 spans 16 amino acids. Germline V gene sequence: CDR1 LNHNV, CDR2 YYDKDF (reference sequence). Between the trimmed V and J ends, which lost 0 bases and 0 bases, there was a span of 10 bases. CDR3 nucleotide sequence: TGTGCCACCAGCAGAGATCTGGCGGCTAGCACAGATACGCAGTATTTT. It specifies CATSRDLAASTDTQYF.

This rearrangement joins TRBV30 to TRBJ2-7, with D perhaps matching TRBD2 (5 bases). Germline-derived CDR1 and CDR2 are GTSNPN and SVGIG (reference sequence). The CDR3 is 13 residues long. V was shortened by 0 bases and J by 1 base, with 7 bases between the two germline ends. Written as DNA, the CDR3 is TGTGCCTGGAGTGTAGGAGGATCCTACGAGCAGTACTTC. Protein sequence: CAWSVGGSYEQYF.

The chain recombines TRBV29-1 with TRBJ2-7; TRBD2 aligns across 12 bases. This CDR3 is 18 amino acids long. Trimming cost V 5 bases and J 0 bases; bases outside gene matches: 14. In germline, CDR1 is SQVTM, CDR2 ANQGSEA. The chain's CDR3 is CSVTPGTSGSRSSYEQYF. The DNA of the CDR3 is TGCAGCGTTACCCCTGGGACTAGCGGGTCGAGGAGCTCCTACGAGCAGTACTTC.

The gene calls are TRBV5-1 and TRBJ2-7, with 9 bases that match TRBD1. The CDR3 totals 15 residues. Germline CDR1 is SGHRS and CDR2 is YFSETQ. V was pared by 2 bases and J by 2 bases, with 5 bases of the junction left unmatched. The CDR3 sequence: CASSLNTGGTYEQYF. CDR3 coding DNA: TGCGCCAGCAGCTTAAACACAGGGGGCACCTACGAGCAGTACTTC.

This chain joins TRBV19 and TRBJ2-2; D is possibly TRBD2 (5 bases). V lost 3 bases to trimming and J lost 6 bases, with 11 bases between them. The CDR3 has 14 residues. Germline CDR1 is LNHDA and CDR2 is SQIVND (reference sequence). The CDR3 is CASSILAGAGELFF. The CDR3 DNA reads TGTGCCAGTAGTATTCTGGCGGGCGCCGGGGAGCTGTTTTTT.

The chain joins TRBV11-3 to TRBJ2-7, with D tentatively TRBD1 (6 bases). Germline values: CDR1 SGHNT, CDR2 YENEEA. The length of the CDR3 is 13 residues. Trimming shortened V by 0 bases and J by 9 bases, and 12 bases separated the two germline ends. CDR3 nucleotide sequence: TGTGCCAGCAGCTTAGATGGGGGCCAACCGCAGTACTTC. Residues: CASSLDGGQPQYF.

The V gene is TRBV9, the J gene TRBJ2-1; 8 nucleotides align to TRBD2. In germline, CDR1 is SGDLS, CDR2 YYNGEE. The CDR3 sequence is 16 residues long. The V segment lost 3 bases and the J segment 2 bases; nucleotides outside the gene matches: 7. In DNA, the CDR3 is TGTGCCAGCAGCGCGTTGAGCGGGAGTACCTACAATGAGCAGTTCTTC. Translated, it gives CASSALSGSTYNEQFF.

The J gene is TRBJ1-6, the V gene TRBV10-3; 8 bases agree with TRBD1. This CDR3 is built from 14 residues. Germline V gene sequence: CDR1 ENHRY, CDR2 SYGVKD. The trim removed 5 bases at V and 8 bases at J, leaving 5 bases unmatched. CDR3 amino acids: CAISWTGSDSPLHF. The CDR3 DNA follows: TGTGCCATCAGTTGGACAGGGAGTGATTCACCCCTCCACTTT.

This clone showed up just a few times. This chain uses TRBV4-2 with TRBJ2-3; 10 bases fit TRBD2. The CDR3 is 13 residues long. With V trimmed by 6 bases and J by 5 bases, 2 bases remained unmatched. Germline V gene sequence: CDR1 LGHNA, CDR2 YNFKEQ. The CDR3 here is CASRGLARDTQYF. As DNA, the CDR3 is TGTGCCAGCAGGGGACTAGCGCGAGATACGCAGTATTTT.

This clone was counted once. The gene calls are TRBV27 and TRBJ2-1; D is possibly TRBD2 (6 bases). V was trimmed by 7 bases and J by 3 bases, leaving 16 bases between them. Germline V gene lookup returns CDR1 MNHEY and CDR2 SMNVEV (reference sequence). The CDR3 is 15 amino acids. CDR3: CASTTEAGNYNEQFF. CDR3 DNA sequence: TGTGCCAGCACCACAGAGGCGGGGAACTACAATGAGCAGTTCTTC.

The chain recombines TRBV19 with TRBJ2-3, with D possibly TRBD1 on 7 matching bases. The germline CDR1 and CDR2 sequences are LNHDA and SQIVND (reference sequence). This CDR3 has 16 amino acids. V was trimmed by 3 bases and J by 4 bases, leaving 17 bases between them. Here the CDR3 DNA reads TGTGCCAGTAGTATGGGACGCGTCAGGGGGGCAGATACGCAGTATTTT. Amino acid sequence: CASSMGRVRGADTQYF.

The rearrangement links TRBV11-3 to TRBJ2-7; perhaps TRBD2 as D (6 bases). The CDR3 spans 15 residues. The germline V gene encodes CDR1 SGHNT and CDR2 YENEEA. Trimming removed 6 bases from V and 4 bases from J, with 19 bases in between. CDR3 loop: CASRGAGGFGYEQYF. CDR3 DNA: TGTGCCAGCAGGGGAGCTGGAGGGTTCGGGTACGAGCAGTACTTC.

This clone was seen once. The chain combines TRBV7-3 with TRBJ2-7; TRBD1 might be the D (5 bases). Germline loops: CDR1 SGHTA, CDR2 FQGTGA. Trimming shortened V by 8 bases and J by 1 base, and 15 bases separated the two germline ends. The CDR3 is 14 residues long. The CDR3 here is CASAQGRNSYEQYF. CDR3 nucleotides: TGTGCCAGCGCTCAGGGCAGGAATTCCTACGAGCAGTACTTC.

This chain links TRBV6-1 with TRBJ1-6; unclear D gene. V lost 2 bases and J 8 bases, leaving 4 bases between the germline ends. Germline V gene sequence: CDR1 MNHNS, CDR2 SASEGT. This CDR3 contains 12 residues. The CDR3 coding sequence is TGTGCCAGCAGTGAATATCATTCACCCCTCCACTTT. As protein: CASSEYHSPLHF.

This sequence joins TRBV30 and TRBJ2-7; D not resolved. The germline V gene encodes CDR1 GTSNPN and CDR2 SVGIG (reference sequence). V lost 3 bases to trimming and J lost 0 bases, with 9 bases between them. The CDR3 runs 13 residues. DNA for the CDR3: TGTGCCTGGAGCGTCACGGGCTCCTACGAGCAGTACTTC. This sequence encodes CAWSVTGSYEQYF.

The V gene is TRBV29-1, the J gene TRBJ2-3; the match to TRBD1 covers 11 bases. The V gene's germline CDR1 is SQVTM and CDR2 ANQGSEA. There are 14 residues in the CDR3. V dropped 8 bases and J dropped 6; count of bases not matched to a gene: 10. The CDR3 sequence is CSLRTGGVTDTQYF. The CDR3 bases are TGCAGCTTACGGACAGGGGGCGTTACGGATACGCAGTATTTT.

This chain links TRBV2 with TRBJ2-5, with D perhaps matching TRBD1 (5 bases). The germline V gene encodes CDR1 SNHLY and CDR2 FYNNEI. V gave up 2 bases and J gave up 1 base, with 11 bases separating them. The CDR3 runs to 15 residues. The DNA for the CDR3 is TGTGCCAGCAGTGAACTGGGGCAACCCCAAGAGACCCAGTACTTC. It specifies CASSELGQPQETQYF.

The CDR3 sequence is CASSLKQGAYEQYF. CDR3 bases: TGTGCCAGCAGCTTGAAGCAGGGGGCCTACGAGCAGTACTTC. The chain couples TRBV5-5 to TRBJ2-7, with 7 bases aligning to TRBD1. The ends lost 1 base at V and 2 bases at J; junction bases unmatched: 3. CDR3 length equals 14 residues. The germline V gene encodes CDR1 SGHKS and CDR2 YYEKEE (reference sequence).

This rearrangement joins TRBV19 to TRBJ1-3; the D is unclear. The V end was cut by 3 bases, the J end by 0 bases, with 12 bases between. Germline V CDR1 and CDR2: LNHDA, SQIVND (reference sequence). CDR3 length equals 16 residues. The CDR3 protein is CASSIFEGSSGNTIYF. The DNA for the CDR3 is TGTGCCAGTAGTATCTTTGAGGGAAGCTCTGGAAACACCATATATTTT.

The rearrangement links TRBV6-5 to TRBJ2-7; perhaps TRBD1 as D (6 bases). The CDR3 is 14 residues long. V was shortened by 6 bases and J by 3 bases, with 15 bases between the two germline ends. Germline V CDR1 and CDR2: MNHEY, SVGAGI. CDR3 protein: CASRGSRQVYEQYF. The CDR3 DNA reads TGTGCCAGCAGGGGGAGTAGACAGGTCTACGAGCAGTACTTC.

The rearrangement links TRBV7-9 to TRBJ1-1; D possibly corresponds to TRBD1 (6 bases). Trimming removed 5 bases from V and 3 bases from J, with 13 bases in between. This CDR3 is built from 14 residues. Germline CDR1 is SEHNR and CDR2 is FQNEAQ (reference sequence). CDR3: CASSTQGTYTEAFF. CDR3 bases: TGTGCCAGCAGCACCCAGGGGACGTACACTGAAGCTTTCTTT.

The V gene is TRBV28, the J gene TRBJ1-1; D gene ambiguous. From germline, CDR1 is MDHEN and CDR2 SYDVKM. This CDR3 has 14 amino acids. V lost 5 bases and J 0 bases, leaving 10 bases between the germline ends. CDR3 nucleotide sequence: TGTGCCAGCAGTCCCCGACTCATGAACACTGAAGCTTTCTTT. Encoded protein: CASSPRLMNTEAFF.

The rearrangement links TRBV21-1 to TRBJ1-3. TRBV21-1 is annotated as a pseudogene. The CDR3 length is 17 residues. CDR3 sequence reads: CASSKNWRVSKGNTIYF. DNA of the CDR3: TGTGCCAGCAGCAAAAATTGGAGGGTAAGTAAAGGAAACACCATATATTTT.

This clone showed up just a few times. This sequence joins TRBV25-1 and TRBJ1-6; TRBD1 is a possible D gene (5 bases). V lost 7 bases and J lost 4, with 8 bases in between. Germline V lookup: CDR1 MGHDK, CDR2 SYGVNS. The CDR3 is 13 amino acids. CDR3 DNA sequence: TGTGCCAGCACATCAGGGTATAATTCACCCCTCCACTTT. It translates to CASTSGYNSPLHF.

This rearrangement joins TRBV7-8 to TRBJ2-1, with 9 bases identical to TRBD2. This CDR3 is 17 amino acids long. CDR1 is SGHVS and CDR2 is FQNEAQ in the germline V gene. V lost 1 base, J lost 4 bases, and 8 bases stayed unmatched. CDR3 residues: CASSLDVAGVSYNEQFF. The CDR3, as DNA: TGTGCCAGCAGCTTAGATGTAGCGGGGGTTTCGTACAATGAGCAGTTCTTC.